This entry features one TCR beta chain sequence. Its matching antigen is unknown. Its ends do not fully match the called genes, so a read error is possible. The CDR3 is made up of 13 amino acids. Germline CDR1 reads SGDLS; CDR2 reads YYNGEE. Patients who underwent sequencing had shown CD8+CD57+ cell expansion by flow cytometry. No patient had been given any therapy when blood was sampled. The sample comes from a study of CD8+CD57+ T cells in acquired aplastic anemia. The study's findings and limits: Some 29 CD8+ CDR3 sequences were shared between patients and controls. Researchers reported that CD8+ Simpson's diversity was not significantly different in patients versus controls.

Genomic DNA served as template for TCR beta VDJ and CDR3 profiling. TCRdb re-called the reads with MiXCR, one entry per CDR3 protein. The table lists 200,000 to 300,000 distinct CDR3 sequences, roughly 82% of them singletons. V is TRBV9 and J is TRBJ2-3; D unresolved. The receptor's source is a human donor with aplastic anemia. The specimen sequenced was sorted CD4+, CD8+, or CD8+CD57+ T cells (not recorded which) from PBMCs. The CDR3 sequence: CASGVGSDAQYFF. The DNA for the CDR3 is TGTGCCAGCGGCGTAGGGTCAGATGCGCAGTATTTTTTT.